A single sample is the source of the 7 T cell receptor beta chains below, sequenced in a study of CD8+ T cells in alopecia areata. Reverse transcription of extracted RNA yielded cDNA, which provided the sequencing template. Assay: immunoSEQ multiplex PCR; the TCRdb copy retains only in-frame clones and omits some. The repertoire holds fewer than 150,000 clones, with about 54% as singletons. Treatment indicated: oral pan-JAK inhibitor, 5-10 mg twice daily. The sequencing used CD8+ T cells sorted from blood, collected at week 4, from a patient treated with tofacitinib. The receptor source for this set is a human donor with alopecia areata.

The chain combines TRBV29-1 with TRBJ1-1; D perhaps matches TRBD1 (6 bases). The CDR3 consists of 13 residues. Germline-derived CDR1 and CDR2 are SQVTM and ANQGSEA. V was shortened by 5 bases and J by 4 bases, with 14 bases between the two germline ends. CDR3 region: CSVLTGRGTEAFF. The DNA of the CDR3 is TGCAGCGTTCTGACAGGTCGGGGCACTGAAGCTTTCTTT.

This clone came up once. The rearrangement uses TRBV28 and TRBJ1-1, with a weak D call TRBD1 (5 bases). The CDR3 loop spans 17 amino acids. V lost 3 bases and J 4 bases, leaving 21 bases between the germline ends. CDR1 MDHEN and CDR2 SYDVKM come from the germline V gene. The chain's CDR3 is CASSFGGLAELITEAFF. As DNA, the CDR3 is TGTGCCAGCAGTTTTGGGGGGTTGGCGGAATTGATCACTGAAGCTTTCTTT.

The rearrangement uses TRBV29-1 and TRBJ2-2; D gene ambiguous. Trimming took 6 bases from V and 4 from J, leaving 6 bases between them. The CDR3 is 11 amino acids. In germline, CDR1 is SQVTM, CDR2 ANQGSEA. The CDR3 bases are TGCAGCGTAGTAGGCACCGGGGAGCTGTTTTTT. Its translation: CSVVGTGELFF.

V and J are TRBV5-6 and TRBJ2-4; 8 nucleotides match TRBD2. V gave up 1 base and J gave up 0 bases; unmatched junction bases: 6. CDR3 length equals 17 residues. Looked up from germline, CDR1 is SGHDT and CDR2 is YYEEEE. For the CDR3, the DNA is TGTGCCAGCAGCTTGATGGGACTAGGGGGAGCCAAAAACATTCAGTACTTC. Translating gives CASSLMGLGGAKNIQYF. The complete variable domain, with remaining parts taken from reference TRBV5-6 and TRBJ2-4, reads DAGVTQSPTHLIKTRGQQVTLRCSPKSGHDTVSWYQQALGQGPQFIFQYYEEEERQRGNFPDRFSGHQFPNYSSELNVNALLLGDSALYLCASSLMGLGGAKNIQYFGAGTRLSVL.

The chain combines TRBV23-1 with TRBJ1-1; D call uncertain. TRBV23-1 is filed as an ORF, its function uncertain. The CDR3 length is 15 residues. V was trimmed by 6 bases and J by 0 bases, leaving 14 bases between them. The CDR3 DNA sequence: TGCGCCAGCAGCCCCGTTGAGGAGCTGAACACTGAAGCTTTCTTT. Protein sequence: CASSPVEELNTEAFF.

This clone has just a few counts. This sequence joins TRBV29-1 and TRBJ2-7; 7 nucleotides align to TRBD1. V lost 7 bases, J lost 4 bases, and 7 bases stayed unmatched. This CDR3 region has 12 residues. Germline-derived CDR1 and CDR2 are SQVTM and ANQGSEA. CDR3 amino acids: CSARDSSYEQYF. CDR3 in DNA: TGCAGCGCCCGGGACAGCTCATACGAGCAGTACTTC.

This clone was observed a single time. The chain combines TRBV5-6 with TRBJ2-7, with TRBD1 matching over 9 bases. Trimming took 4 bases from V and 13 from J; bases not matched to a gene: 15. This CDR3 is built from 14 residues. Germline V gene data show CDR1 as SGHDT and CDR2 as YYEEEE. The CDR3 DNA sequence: TGTGCCAGCAGCGGAACCGGGACAGGGCACCTCTACTACTTC. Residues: CASSGTGTGHLYYF.